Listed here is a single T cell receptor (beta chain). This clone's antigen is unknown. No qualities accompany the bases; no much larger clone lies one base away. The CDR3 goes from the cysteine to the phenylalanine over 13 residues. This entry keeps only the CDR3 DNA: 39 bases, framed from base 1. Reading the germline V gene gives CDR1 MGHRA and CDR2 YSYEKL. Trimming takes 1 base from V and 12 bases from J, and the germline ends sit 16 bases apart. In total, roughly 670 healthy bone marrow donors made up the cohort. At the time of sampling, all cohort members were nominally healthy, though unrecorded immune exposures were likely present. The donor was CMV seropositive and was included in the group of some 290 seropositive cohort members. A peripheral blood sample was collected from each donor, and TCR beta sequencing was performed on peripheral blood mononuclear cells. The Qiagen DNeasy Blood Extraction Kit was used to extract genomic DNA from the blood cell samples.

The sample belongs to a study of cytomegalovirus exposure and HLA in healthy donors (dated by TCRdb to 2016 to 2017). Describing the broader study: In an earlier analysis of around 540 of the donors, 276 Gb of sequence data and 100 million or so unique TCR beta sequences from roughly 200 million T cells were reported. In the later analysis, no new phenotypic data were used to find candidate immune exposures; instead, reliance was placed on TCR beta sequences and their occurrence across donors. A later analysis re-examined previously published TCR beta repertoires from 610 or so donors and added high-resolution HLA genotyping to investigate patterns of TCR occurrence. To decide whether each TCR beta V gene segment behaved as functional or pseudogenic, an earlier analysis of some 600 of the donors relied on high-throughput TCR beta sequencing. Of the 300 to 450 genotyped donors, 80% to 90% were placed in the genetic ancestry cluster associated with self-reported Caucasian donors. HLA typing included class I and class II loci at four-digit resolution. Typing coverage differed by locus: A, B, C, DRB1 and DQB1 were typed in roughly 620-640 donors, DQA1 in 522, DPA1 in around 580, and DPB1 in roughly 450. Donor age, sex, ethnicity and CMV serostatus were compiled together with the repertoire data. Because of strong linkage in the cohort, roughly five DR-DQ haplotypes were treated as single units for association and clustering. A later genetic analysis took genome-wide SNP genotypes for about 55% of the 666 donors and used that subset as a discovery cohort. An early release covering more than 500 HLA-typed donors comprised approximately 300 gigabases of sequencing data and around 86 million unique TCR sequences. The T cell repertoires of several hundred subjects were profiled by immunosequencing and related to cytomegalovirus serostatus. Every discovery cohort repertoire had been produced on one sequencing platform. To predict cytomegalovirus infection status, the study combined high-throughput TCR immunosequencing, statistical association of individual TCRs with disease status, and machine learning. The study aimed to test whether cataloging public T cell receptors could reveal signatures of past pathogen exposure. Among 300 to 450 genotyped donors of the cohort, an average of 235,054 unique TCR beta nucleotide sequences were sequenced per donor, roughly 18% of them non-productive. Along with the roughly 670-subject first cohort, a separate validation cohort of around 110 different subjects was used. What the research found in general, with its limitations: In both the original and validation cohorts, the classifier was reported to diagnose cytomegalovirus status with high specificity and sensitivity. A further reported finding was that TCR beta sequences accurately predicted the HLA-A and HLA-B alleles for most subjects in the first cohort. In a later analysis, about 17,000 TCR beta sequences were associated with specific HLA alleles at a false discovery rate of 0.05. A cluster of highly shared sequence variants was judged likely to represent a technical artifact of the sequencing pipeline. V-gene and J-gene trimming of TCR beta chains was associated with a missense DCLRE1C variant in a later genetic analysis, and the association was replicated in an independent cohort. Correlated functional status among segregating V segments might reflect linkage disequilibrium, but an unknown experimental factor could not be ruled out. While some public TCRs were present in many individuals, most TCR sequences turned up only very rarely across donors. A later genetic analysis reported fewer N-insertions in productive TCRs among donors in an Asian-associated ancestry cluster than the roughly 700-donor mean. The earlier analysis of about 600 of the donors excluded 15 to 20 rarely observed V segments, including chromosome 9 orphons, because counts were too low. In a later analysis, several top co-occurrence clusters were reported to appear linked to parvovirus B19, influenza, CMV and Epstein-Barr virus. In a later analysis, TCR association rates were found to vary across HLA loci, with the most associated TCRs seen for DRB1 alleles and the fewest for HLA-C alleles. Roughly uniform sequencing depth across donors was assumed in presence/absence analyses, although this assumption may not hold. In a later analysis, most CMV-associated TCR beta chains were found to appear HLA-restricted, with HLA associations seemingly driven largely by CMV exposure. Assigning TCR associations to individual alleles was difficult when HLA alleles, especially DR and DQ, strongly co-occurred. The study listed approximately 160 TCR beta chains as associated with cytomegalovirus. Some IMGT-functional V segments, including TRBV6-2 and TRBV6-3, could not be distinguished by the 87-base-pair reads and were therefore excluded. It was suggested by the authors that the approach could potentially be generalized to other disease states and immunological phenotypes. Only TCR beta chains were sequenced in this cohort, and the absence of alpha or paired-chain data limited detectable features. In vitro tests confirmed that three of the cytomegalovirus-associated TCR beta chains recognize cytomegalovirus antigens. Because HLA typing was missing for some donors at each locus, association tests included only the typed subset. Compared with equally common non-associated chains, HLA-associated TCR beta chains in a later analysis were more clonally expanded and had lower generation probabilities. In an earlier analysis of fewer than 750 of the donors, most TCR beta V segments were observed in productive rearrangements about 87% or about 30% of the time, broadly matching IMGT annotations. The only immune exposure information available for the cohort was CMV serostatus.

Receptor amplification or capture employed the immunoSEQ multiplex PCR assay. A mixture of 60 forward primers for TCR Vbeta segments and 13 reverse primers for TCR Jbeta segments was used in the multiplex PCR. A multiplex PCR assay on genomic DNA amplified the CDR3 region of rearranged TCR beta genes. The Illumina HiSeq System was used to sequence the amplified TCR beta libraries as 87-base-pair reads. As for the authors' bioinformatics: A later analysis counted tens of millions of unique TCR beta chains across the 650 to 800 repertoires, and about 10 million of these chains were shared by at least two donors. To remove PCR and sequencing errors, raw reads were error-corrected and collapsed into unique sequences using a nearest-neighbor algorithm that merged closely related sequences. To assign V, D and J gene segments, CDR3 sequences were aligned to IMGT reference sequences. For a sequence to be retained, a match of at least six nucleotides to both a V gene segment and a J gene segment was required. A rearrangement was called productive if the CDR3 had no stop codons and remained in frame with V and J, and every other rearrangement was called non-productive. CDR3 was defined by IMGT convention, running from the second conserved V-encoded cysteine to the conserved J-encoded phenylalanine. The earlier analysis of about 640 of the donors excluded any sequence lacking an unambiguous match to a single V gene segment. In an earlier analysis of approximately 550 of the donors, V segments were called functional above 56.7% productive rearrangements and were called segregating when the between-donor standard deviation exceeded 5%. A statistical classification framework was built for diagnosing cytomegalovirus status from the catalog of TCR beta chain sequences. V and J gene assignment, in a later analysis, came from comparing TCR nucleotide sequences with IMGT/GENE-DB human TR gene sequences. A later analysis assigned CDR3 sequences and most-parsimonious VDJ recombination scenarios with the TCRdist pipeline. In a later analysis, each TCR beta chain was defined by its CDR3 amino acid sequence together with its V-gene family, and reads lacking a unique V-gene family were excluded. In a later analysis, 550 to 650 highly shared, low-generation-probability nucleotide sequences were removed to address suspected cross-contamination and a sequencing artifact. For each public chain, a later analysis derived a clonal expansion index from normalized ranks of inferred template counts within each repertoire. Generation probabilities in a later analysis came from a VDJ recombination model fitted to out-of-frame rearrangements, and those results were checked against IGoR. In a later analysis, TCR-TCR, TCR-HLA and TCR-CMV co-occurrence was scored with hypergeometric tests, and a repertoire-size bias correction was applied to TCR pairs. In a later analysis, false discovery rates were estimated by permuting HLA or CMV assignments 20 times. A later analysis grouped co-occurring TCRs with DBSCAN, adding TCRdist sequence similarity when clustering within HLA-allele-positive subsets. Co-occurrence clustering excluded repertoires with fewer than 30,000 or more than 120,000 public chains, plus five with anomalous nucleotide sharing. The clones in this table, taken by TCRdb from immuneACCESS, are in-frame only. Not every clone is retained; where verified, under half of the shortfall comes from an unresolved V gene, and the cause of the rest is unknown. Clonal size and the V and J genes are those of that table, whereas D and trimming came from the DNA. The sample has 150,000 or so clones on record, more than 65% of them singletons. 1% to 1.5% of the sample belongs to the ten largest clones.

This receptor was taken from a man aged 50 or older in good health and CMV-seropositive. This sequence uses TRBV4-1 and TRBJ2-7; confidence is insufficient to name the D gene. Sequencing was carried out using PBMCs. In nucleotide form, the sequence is TGCGCCAGCAGCCAAGTCGTGCTTAGTAGTGCGTACTTC. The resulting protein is CASSQVVLSSAYF.